The sequence of this T cell receptor beta chain was determined in a study of CD8 T cells in ankylosing spondylitis. The J segment lost 7 bases and the V segment lost 7 bases, leaving 13 bases of the junction unmatched. The CDR3 contains 14 residues. Germline loops: CDR1 DFQATT, CDR2 SNEGSKA (reference sequence). This clonotype has ten or more counts. Its antigen remains unknown. Construction of TCR beta libraries was performed using quantitative 5'-RACE with molecular barcodes. MiXCR was run by TCRdb on the 5' RACE reads, yielding one entry per CDR3 protein. The table has roughly 350,000 distinct CDR3 sequences, roughly 8% seen once. Study results and caveats: Seemingly characteristic of ankylosing spondylitis blood was a TCR beta motif consisting of several highly homologous variants. Previous work reported some of these motif variants in the synovial fluid and blood of reactive arthritis. According to the report, clones linked to the disease were significantly enriched in matched synovial fluid samples taken from ankylosing spondylitis patients.

The sequenced material came from blood, either unsorted or a sorted T cell fraction (not recorded which). The rearrangement uses TRBV20-1 and TRBJ2-1, with 7 bases lining up with TRBD1. The receptor was isolated from a male donor with ankylosing spondylitis. This CDR3 is CSVEDRIGRNEQFF. The CDR3 DNA reads TGCAGTGTGGAGGACAGGATAGGCCGAAATGAGCAGTTCTTC.